The next 6 T cell receptor beta chains were all read from a single sample in a study of blood T cell repertoires in COVID-19 (dated by TCRdb to between 2020 and 2021). The method behind the library was the immunoSEQ multiplex PCR assay. TCRdb's version of the immuneACCESS table is confined to in-frame rearrangements and falls short of the full clone set. An unresolved V gene accounts for under half of the shortfall where checked; the remainder is of unknown origin. Counted in this sample were 400,000 or so clones; about 89% of them appeared once. The ten top clones hold roughly 2% of the sample. The sample comprised PBMCs or T cells enriched from blood (not recorded which). These TCRs come from a man aged 40-49 years in a cohort exposed to, infected with or recovered from COVID-19 (not recorded which).

The gene calls are TRBV7-2 and TRBJ1-6; D not resolved. This CDR3 has 13 residues. Germline V CDR1 and CDR2: SGHTA, FQGNSA. Trimming took off 0 bases at V and 7 bases at J, with 4 bases between the two ends. The CDR3 protein is CASSLALNSPLHF. Here the CDR3 DNA reads TGTGCCAGCAGCTTAGCCTTGAATTCACCCCTCCACTTT.

Note on this clone: This specimen includes other DNA sequences encoding the same CDR3. CDR3 loop: CASRGTANTGELFF. CDR3 in DNA: TGTGCCAGCAGAGGGACAGCGAACACCGGGGAGCTGTTTTTT. The chain joins TRBV27 to TRBJ2-2; 7 bases map to TRBD1. This CDR3 spans 14 amino acids. In germline, CDR1 is MNHEY, CDR2 SMNVEV (reference sequence). Losses at the gene ends were 6 bases for V and 0 bases for J; bases not matched to a gene: 1.

CDR3 sequence (DNA): TGCGCCAGCAGTGGGACAGGGTTTGGCGAGCAGTACTTC. The encoded protein is CASSGTGFGEQYF. The genes are TRBV10-1 and TRBJ2-7, with 8 positions matching TRBD1. The CDR3 runs 13 residues. Germline assignment: CDR1 WNHNN and CDR2 SYGVQD (reference sequence). V lost 4 bases, J lost 6 bases, and 5 bases stayed unmatched.

With regard to this clone: One end of the junction does not line up with germline, which may come from a read error. The chain is built from TRBV2 and TRBJ2-1, with 10 nucleotides matching TRBD2. CDR1 is SNHLY, CDR2 FYNNEI, per germline. This CDR3 spans 14 amino acids. The chain's CDR3 is CATSLAGEVNEQFF. In DNA, the CDR3 is TGTGCCACCAGTCTAGCGGGAGAAGTCAATGAGCAGTTCTTC. Combining the CDR3 with reference TRBV2 and TRBJ2-1 gives the whole variable domain EPEVTQTPSHQVTQMGQEVILRCVPISNHLYFYWYRQILGQKVEFLVSFYNNEISEKSEIFDDQFSVERPDGSNFTLKIRSTKLEDSAMYFCATSLAGEVNEQFFGPGTRLTVL.

Details on this clone: This sample also contains other DNA sequences that code for the same CDR3. This chain connects TRBV5-1 to TRBJ1-4; the match to TRBD1 covers 10 bases. Germline V lookup: CDR1 SGHRS, CDR2 YFSETQ. The V and J ends lost 4 bases and 6 bases, in that order; junction bases with no gene match: 3. This CDR3 region has 14 residues. For the CDR3, the DNA is TGCGCCAGCAGCCTTGACAGGGGGCATGAAAAACTGTTTTTT. As protein: CASSLDRGHEKLFF.

CDR3 in DNA: TGTGCCAGCAGCTCCACTCACAGGGGGTTTGGAAACACCATATATTTT. Residues: CASSSTHRGFGNTIYF. The rearrangement joins TRBV11-2 to TRBJ1-3; 8 bases are a match to TRBD1. The trim removed 4 bases at V and 3 bases at J, leaving 8 bases unmatched. Germline loops: CDR1 SGHAT, CDR2 FQNNGV. The CDR3 length is 16 residues.